There are a few counts of the clone carrying this T cell receptor (beta chain). Its specificity is not known. Expressed TCRB transcripts got sequenced, as all isolated RNA was reverse transcribed. Produced via immunoSEQ multiplex PCR; TCRdb's table is partial and in-frame only. The sample lists around 650,000 clones, 12% occurring once. The sample is drawn from a study of beta chain features in type 1 diabetes. Study results and limitations: Among all four CD4+ subsets, Type 1 diabetes patients had TCRB CDR3s that were moderately but significantly shorter. In these data, an HLA type influence on TCRB rearrangement remained unresolved. Type 1 diabetes patients showed fewer insertions and more deletions at VDJ junctions.

This CDR3 spans 13 amino acids. V lost 8 bases to trimming and J lost 1 base, with 6 bases between them. Per germline, CDR1 LNHDA and CDR2 SQIVND (reference sequence). Sequencing used naive CD4+ T cells from blood. The clonotype originates from a man in his thirties or forties with type 1 diabetes. This chain links TRBV19 with TRBJ2-6; D is undetermined. CDR3: CASHYSGANVLTF. The CDR3 nucleotides read TGTGCCAGTCACTATTCTGGGGCCAACGTCCTGACTTTC.